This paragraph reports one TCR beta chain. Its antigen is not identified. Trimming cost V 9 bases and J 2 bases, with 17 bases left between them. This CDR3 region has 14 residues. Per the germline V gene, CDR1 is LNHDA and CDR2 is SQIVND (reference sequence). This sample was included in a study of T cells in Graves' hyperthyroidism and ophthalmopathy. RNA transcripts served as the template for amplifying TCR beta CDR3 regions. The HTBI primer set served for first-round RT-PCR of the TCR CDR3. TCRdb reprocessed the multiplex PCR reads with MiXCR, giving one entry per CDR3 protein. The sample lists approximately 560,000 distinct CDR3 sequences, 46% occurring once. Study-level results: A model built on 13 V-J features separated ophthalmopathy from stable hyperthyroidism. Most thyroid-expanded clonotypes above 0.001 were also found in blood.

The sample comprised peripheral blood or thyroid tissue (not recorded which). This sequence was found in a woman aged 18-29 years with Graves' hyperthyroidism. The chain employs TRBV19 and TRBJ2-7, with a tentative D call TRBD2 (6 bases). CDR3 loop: CASSLSRGTYEQYF. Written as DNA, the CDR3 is TGTGCCAGCAGCTTGTCTCGGGGGACCTACGAGCAGTACTTC.